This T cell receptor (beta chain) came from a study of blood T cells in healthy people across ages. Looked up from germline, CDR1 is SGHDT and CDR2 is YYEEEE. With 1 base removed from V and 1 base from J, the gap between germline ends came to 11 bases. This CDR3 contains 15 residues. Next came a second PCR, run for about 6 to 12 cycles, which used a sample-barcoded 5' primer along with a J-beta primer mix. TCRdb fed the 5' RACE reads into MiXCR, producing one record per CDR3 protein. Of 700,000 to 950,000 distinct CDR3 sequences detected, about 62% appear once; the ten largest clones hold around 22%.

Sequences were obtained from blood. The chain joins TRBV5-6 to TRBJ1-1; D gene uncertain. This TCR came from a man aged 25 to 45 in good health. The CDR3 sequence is CASSLFGETNTEAFF. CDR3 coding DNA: TGTGCCAGCAGCTTGTTCGGGGAGACGAACACTGAAGCTTTCTTT.